One and the same sample provided the 23 T cell receptor beta chains below, sequenced in a study of blood T cell repertoires in COVID-19. The data were produced by immunoSEQ multiplex PCR, yet TCRdb's version contains in-frame clones alone and is incomplete. The table lists approximately 330,000 clones, 87% of them singletons. Sequenced input: peripheral blood. These TCRs come from a man younger than 45 with COVID-19, enrolled during active disease.

This chain joins TRBV29-1 and TRBJ2-7, with 11 bases fitting TRBD1. This CDR3 is built from 14 residues. Germline V CDR1 and CDR2: SQVTM, ANQGSEA. Trimming cost V 7 bases and J 5 bases; bases outside gene matches: 10. The CDR3: CSAREGQGGNEQYF. The DNA of the CDR3 is TGCAGCGCCCGGGAGGGACAGGGGGGCAACGAGCAGTACTTC.

V is TRBV28 and J is TRBJ2-1; D is possibly TRBD2 (6 bases). The V gene lost 7 bases and the J gene lost 3 bases, with 10 bases spanning the gap. The CDR3 is 13 residues long. Germline V CDR1 and CDR2: MDHEN, SYDVKM. CDR3 residues: CASNQGGYNEQFF. CDR3 nucleotide sequence: TGTGCCAGCAACCAGGGAGGCTACAATGAGCAGTTCTTC.

The chain combines TRBV7-2 with TRBJ2-7; perhaps TRBD2 as D (6 bases). V gave up 3 bases and J gave up 0 bases, with 9 bases separating them. Germline loops: CDR1 SGHTA, CDR2 FQGNSA. The CDR3 spans 14 residues. The DNA for the CDR3 is TGTGCCAGCAGCTTTAGCGGAGCCTCCTACGAGCAGTACTTC. It yields the protein CASSFSGASYEQYF.

The V and J genes are TRBV3-1 (or the pseudogene TRBV3-2) and TRBJ1-2; D gene uncertain. This CDR3 contains 11 residues. The germline V gene encodes CDR1 LGHDT and CDR2 YNNKEL (reference sequence). V dropped 5 bases and J dropped 4 bases, with 5 bases sitting between them. The CDR3: CASSTSYGYTF. CDR3 sequence (DNA): TGTGCCAGCAGCACTTCCTATGGCTACACCTTC.

The chain combines TRBV9 with TRBJ2-3; TRBD2 matches at 7 bases. Germline V CDR1 and CDR2: SGDLS, YYNGEE. Trimming at V came to 0 bases and at J to 3 bases, leaving 10 bases not matched to a gene. CDR3 length: 17 amino acids. CDR3 loop: CASSVGGGPFDTDTQYF. Written as DNA, the CDR3 is TGTGCCAGCAGCGTAGGGGGAGGGCCATTCGATACAGATACGCAGTATTTT.

The V and J genes are TRBV19 and TRBJ2-2; 11 bases are a match to TRBD1. Trimming took 4 bases from V and 5 from J; bases not matched to a gene: 0. CDR3 size: 14 residues. The germline V gene encodes CDR1 LNHDA and CDR2 SQIVND (reference sequence). Here the CDR3 reads CASSRDRGTGELFF. The CDR3 DNA reads TGTGCCAGTAGTAGGGACAGGGGGACCGGGGAGCTGTTTTTT.

V is TRBV3-1 (or the pseudogene TRBV3-2) and J is TRBJ1-1; maybe TRBD1 (6 bases). CDR3 size: 17 residues. Germline V gene data show CDR1 as LGHDT and CDR2 as YNNKEL (reference sequence). V was pared by 0 bases and J by 2 bases, with 16 bases between. The CDR3 loop is CASSQDPNREENTEAFF. The DNA of the CDR3 is TGTGCCAGCAGCCAAGACCCAAACAGGGAAGAAAACACTGAAGCTTTCTTT.

The chain couples TRBV9 to TRBJ2-1; 9 bases are shared with TRBD2. V dropped 3 bases and J dropped 3; count of bases not matched to a gene: 4. CDR1 SGDLS and CDR2 YYNGEE come from the germline V gene. The length of the CDR3 is 15 residues. The CDR3 bases are TGTGCCAGCAGCGGTAGGCGGGGGGGCTACAATGAGCAGTTCTTC. It codes for CASSGRRGGYNEQFF.

The genes are TRBV11-3 and TRBJ2-2, with TRBD2 matching over 7 bases. V was clipped by 5 bases and J by 4 bases; unmatched bases: 10. The CDR3 is 16 residues long. CDR1 and CDR2 (germline): SGHNT, YENEEA. The CDR3 coding sequence is TGTGCCAGCAGCCCAATGGGGACTATAGGCACCGGGGAGCTGTTTTTT. Translation: CASSPMGTIGTGELFF.

The rearrangement joins TRBV10-3 to TRBJ1-5; TRBD1 matches at 12 bases. With 4 bases clipped from V and 6 bases from J, the junction kept 13 bases outside the gene matches. Germline CDR1 is ENHRY and CDR2 is SYGVKD. CDR3 length: 18 amino acids. The CDR3 region is CAISVYPSGTGGTQPQHF. In DNA, the CDR3 is TGTGCCATCAGTGTATACCCCTCCGGGACAGGGGGCACTCAGCCCCAGCATTTT.

The chain is built from TRBV4-3 and TRBJ2-7, with 11 bases fitting TRBD2. This CDR3 comprises 15 residues. Germline V gene data show CDR1 as LGHNA and CDR2 as YSLEER. With V trimmed by 1 base and J by 4 bases, 3 bases remained unmatched. DNA of the CDR3: TGCGCCAGCAGCCAAGTGTCTAGCGGGAGGTACGAGCAGTACTTC. Protein sequence: CASSQVSSGRYEQYF.

The chain employs TRBV11-2 and TRBJ1-5, with D possibly being TRBD1 (5 bases). Between the trimmed V and J ends, which lost 0 bases and 0 bases, there was a span of 12 bases. The length of the CDR3 is 17 residues. From germline, CDR1 is SGHAT and CDR2 FQNNGV. In DNA, the CDR3 is TGTGCCAGCAGCTTAGACAGCGGGGGTTATAGCAATCAGCCCCAGCATTTT. Its protein is CASSLDSGGYSNQPQHF.

V and J are TRBV19 and TRBJ2-7, with D possibly matching TRBD1 (5 bases). Germline-derived CDR1 and CDR2 are LNHDA and SQIVND (reference sequence). Trimming took 4 bases from V and 3 from J, leaving 10 bases between them. The CDR3 totals 13 residues. The CDR3 is CASSTTVYYEQYF. CDR3 DNA sequence: TGTGCCAGTAGTACGACAGTGTACTACGAGCAGTACTTC.

This chain uses TRBV11-3 with TRBJ2-4, with TRBD2 as a possible D gene (6 bases). This CDR3 region has 16 residues. Germline V gives CDR1 SGHNT, CDR2 YENEEA. Trimming cost V 2 bases and J 0 bases, with 11 bases left between them. The CDR3 region is CASSLKREVAKNIQYF. The CDR3 DNA reads as TGTGCCAGCAGCTTAAAGAGGGAGGTAGCCAAAAACATTCAGTACTTC. Together with reference TRBV11-3 and TRBJ2-4, the CDR3 gives the full variable domain: EAGVVQSPRYKIIEKKQPVAFWCNPISGHNTLYWYLQNLGQGPELLIRYENEEAVDDSQLPKDRFSAERLKGVDSTLKIQPAELGDSAVYLCASSLKREVAKNIQYFGAGTRLSVL.

V and J are TRBV5-1 and TRBJ1-5; no definite D call. Germline CDR1 and CDR2: SGHRS and YFSETQ. Trimming cost V 0 bases and J 0 bases, with 7 bases left between them. The CDR3 has 15 residues. The CDR3 loop reads CASSLDSYSNQPQHF. Here the CDR3 DNA reads TGCGCCAGCAGCTTGGACTCCTATAGCAATCAGCCCCAGCATTTT. Full variable domain (outside the CDR3, taken from reference TRBV5-1 and TRBJ1-5): KAGVTQTPRYLIKTRGQQVTLSCSPISGHRSVSWYQQTPGQGLQFLFEYFSETQRNKGNFPGRFSGRQFSNSRSEMNVSTLELGDSALYLCASSLDSYSNQPQHFGDGTRLSIL.

The V and J genes are TRBV12-3 or TRBV12-4 and TRBJ1-1; 8 positions agree with TRBD1. The CDR3 loop spans 13 amino acids. The J segment lost 10 bases and the V segment lost 5 bases, leaving 9 bases of the junction unmatched. The CDR3 reads CASSLGQGGTAFF. CDR3 coding DNA: TGTGCCAGCAGTCTTGGACAGGGAGGCACAGCTTTCTTT.

The V gene is TRBV4-3, the J gene TRBJ2-7, with TRBD1 matching 9 bases. Per the germline V gene, CDR1 is LGHNA and CDR2 is YSLEER. V shed 1 base and J 4 bases; nucleotides not matched to a gene: 11. The CDR3 has 17 amino acids. CDR3 in amino acids: CASSQGRRDRVLYEQYF. CDR3 sequence (DNA): TGCGCCAGCAGCCAAGGTCGCCGGGACAGGGTTTTGTACGAGCAGTACTTC.

The chain carries TRBV12-3 or TRBV12-4 and TRBJ1-1; 7 bases match TRBD1. V lost 2 bases to trimming and J lost 11 bases; unmatched junction nucleotides: 5. The CDR3 totals 12 residues. The CDR3 sequence is CASSLFTGVAFF. In DNA form, the CDR3 reads TGTGCCAGCAGTTTATTTACAGGGGTTGCTTTCTTT.

This rearrangement joins TRBV19 to TRBJ1-4, with 10 bases aligning to TRBD1. V shed 5 bases, J shed 10 bases, and the junction held 13 bases outside the gene matches. This CDR3 region has 16 residues. CDR1 and CDR2 (germline): LNHDA, SQIVND (reference sequence). In DNA form, the CDR3 reads TGTGCCAGTAGTCGCGATCAGACAGGGGGCGTTGGAAAACTGTTTTTT. Its translation is CASSRDQTGGVGKLFF. Full variable domain (rest looked up from reference TRBV19 and TRBJ1-4): DGGITQSPKYLFRKEGQNVTLSCEQNLNHDAMYWYRQDPGQGLRLIYYSQIVNDFQKGDIAEGYSVSREKKESFPLTVTSAQKNPTAFYLCASSRDQTGGVGKLFFGSGTQLSVL.

The chain couples TRBV15 to TRBJ1-2, with 9 bases lining up with TRBD1. The CDR3 length is 15 residues. CDR1 is LNHNV and CDR2 is YYDKDF in the germline V gene (reference sequence). After removal of 4 bases from V and 2 bases from J, the junction contained 5 bases not matched to a gene. CDR3 nucleotides: TGTGCCACCAGCAAAGCAGGGACAGGGAACTATGGCTACACCTTC. Translated: CATSKAGTGNYGYTF.

The chain employs TRBV5-1 and TRBJ2-3, with TRBD2 matching over 7 bases. V shed 0 bases and J 1 base; nucleotides not matched to a gene: 5. There are 16 residues in the CDR3. Germline V gene data show CDR1 as SGHRS and CDR2 as YFSETQ. The CDR3 DNA reads as TGCGCCAGCAGCTTGGGGCCCAGCGGGGGCACAGATACGCAGTATTTT. It yields the protein CASSLGPSGGTDTQYF.

V usage is TRBV24-1 and J usage is TRBJ2-1; D remains unclear. The CDR3 is 11 amino acids. The ends were cut back, 6 bases at V and 3 bases at J, with 2 bases in the middle. The germline V gene encodes CDR1 KGHDR and CDR2 SFDVKD. CDR3 bases: TGTGCCACCAGTTACTACAATGAGCAGTTCTTC. It translates to CATSYYNEQFF.

This CDR3 reads CASSLVEGYGYTF. In nucleotides, the CDR3 is TGTGCCAGCAGTTTGGTGGAGGGCTATGGCTACACCTTC. This sequence joins TRBV12-3 or TRBV12-4 and TRBJ1-2; no clear D. Trimming removed 3 bases at V and 4 bases at J, with 9 bases between. The CDR3 spans 13 residues.